The 3 T cell receptor beta chains given below trace back to one sample, sequenced in a study of T cells in Graves' hyperthyroidism and ophthalmopathy. Amplified TCR beta CDR3 regions came from RNA transcripts. The primer set for the first-round RT-PCR of the TCR CDR3 was HTBI. TCRdb fed the multiplex PCR reads into MiXCR, producing one record per CDR3 protein. The table includes 700,000 to 850,000 distinct CDR3 sequences, approximately 36% detected once. Sample: blood. These receptors came from a woman aged 40 to 50 with Graves' hyperthyroidism.

This clonotype was counted ten times or more. The chain is built from TRBV2 and TRBJ1-3; no definite D call. Trimming took off 2 bases at V and 0 bases at J, with 14 bases between the two ends. The CDR3 is made up of 17 amino acids. Germline V gene lookup returns CDR1 SNHLY and CDR2 FYNNEI. CDR3 amino acids: CASSEFIWTSSGNTIYF. The CDR3 DNA sequence: TGTGCCAGCAGTGAATTTATCTGGACTAGCTCTGGAAACACCATATATTTT.

This chain joins TRBV29-1 and TRBJ2-7, with 12 bases identical to TRBD1. In germline, CDR1 is SQVTM, CDR2 ANQGSEA. The CDR3 extends over 14 amino acids. V shed 5 bases, J shed 2 bases, and the junction held 4 bases outside the gene matches. CDR3 nucleotides: TGCAGCGTTCGACGGGACAGGGGGCCCTACGAGCAGTACTTC. Its protein is CSVRRDRGPYEQYF.

This clonotype has a handful of counts. The rearrangement joins TRBV19 to TRBJ1-1; 8 bases are shared with TRBD1. The germline CDR1 and CDR2 sequences are LNHDA and SQIVND (reference sequence). Unmatched junction bases numbered 3, after V lost 0 bases and J lost 6 bases. This CDR3 contains 14 residues. The CDR3 sequence: CASSIDQGAAEAFF. As DNA, the CDR3 is TGTGCCAGTAGTATAGATCAGGGGGCGGCTGAAGCTTTCTTT.